This T cell receptor beta chain was captured in a study of PD-1 blockade in classical Hodgkin lymphoma (TCRdb year 2020). Broadly, across the study: Nivolumab dosing was 3 mg/kg intravenously every 2 weeks, continuing until either disease progression or unacceptable toxicity. The study used TCR beta sequencing and CyTOF to define a peripheral blood immune signature of response to PD-1 blockade in classical Hodgkin lymphoma. Findings and caveats that apply to the study as a whole: Patients starting nivolumab less than 1 year after ASCT had lower diversity and were excluded from later analyses to avoid confounding by immune reconstitution. The study was limited to a single clinical trial cohort, and causes of repertoire differences, possibly disease activity or prior therapy, remained undefined. Baseline TCR diversity was reported as lower in newly diagnosed patients than in healthy donors, and lower still in relapsed/refractory patients. Among trial patients, those achieving complete response had baseline diversity similar to that of newly diagnosed patients, while diversity was significantly lower in partial responders and progressors. A significant rise by C4D1 was seen in CD4+ but not CD8+ TCR diversity (p=0.0027 vs p=0.16), with the rise being most apparent in complete responders (p=0.02).

The Qiagen DNeasy kit was used to extract genomic DNA from unsorted PBMCs and from the negatively selected CD4+ and CD8+ fractions. Amplification of TCR beta CDR3 regions was done by immunoSEQ multiplex PCR with primers that anneal to V and J segments. Amplification bias was minimized using a synthetic immune receptor repertoire, and residual bias was removed computationally after sequencing. Under the source paper's analysis protocol: Repertoire diversity was quantified as the Shannon entropy index using custom Python scripts. Unsorted, CD4+ and CD8+ repertoires were examined separately, except in combined analyses, for which CD4+ and CD8+ sequences were merged in silico. Clonal expansion was defined as a frequency increase of at least 2-fold after treatment compared with C1D1, and clones undetected at baseline were assigned a pseudocount of 0.5. Singleton clones were defined as clones with 0 or 1 copy at C1D1, and non-singleton clones were defined as clones with 2 or more copies. Clones expanded in unsorted samples were annotated as CD4+, CD8+ or unknown by matching protein sequences in sorted samples from the same patient. Wilcoxon tests were applied to paired samples to test diversity changes from C1D1 to C4D1. TCRdb stores this immuneACCESS table with in-frame sequences only. Part of the clones is absent; in the studies checked, under half of the shortfall reflects unresolved V genes, and no reason is known for the rest. The V and J calls and clone size are taken from that table; D and trimming were inferred from the DNA. The sample table shows about 100,000 clones, and around 88% are seen once. The top ten clonotypes cover under 7.5% of the sample.

The time point label, as the study defines it: cycle 2 day 1 (C2D1) of nivolumab. Relapse after autologous stem cell transplantation had occurred in all trial patients, and cohorts A, B and C were distinguished by prior brentuximab vedotin exposure. The trial cohort was composed of some 57 patients with relapsed/refractory classical Hodgkin lymphoma, for whom complete response, partial response or progressive disease was recorded as best overall response. In the multi-cohort phase II CheckMate 205 trial, trial patients received single-agent nivolumab. An independent review committee assessed best overall response by applying the 2007 International Working Group response criteria. Trial PBMCs were collected immediately before nivolumab initiation (C1D1) and during therapy at cycle 2 day 1 and cycle 4 day 1. Peripheral blood was collected in 8 mL Vacutainer Cell Preparation Tubes, from which PBMCs were isolated by centrifugation and then cryopreserved.

V loses 4 bases of germline sequence and J loses 0 bases, and the interval between the two ends is 16 bases. The germline V gene supplies CDR1 KGHSH and CDR2 LQKENI. The CDR3 covers 17 residues, taking in both the cysteine and the phenylalanine. The CDR3 DNA has 51 bases and is translated from base 1. Details on this clone: Its antigen is still unknown. Per-base qualities were not stored, and no clone one base away is much larger.

The TCR originated in a human donor with classical Hodgkin lymphoma. The rearranged chain carries TRBV18 and TRBJ2-4; no D segment can be confidently identified. Here the sequenced sample was peripheral blood mononuclear cells (PBMCs), taken before the second cycle of nivolumab. The CDR3 region has the sequence CASSLIPRVLAKNIQYF. The nucleotide sequence reads TGTGCCAGCTCACTGATTCCTCGAGTCCTAGCCAAAAACATTCAGTACTTC.